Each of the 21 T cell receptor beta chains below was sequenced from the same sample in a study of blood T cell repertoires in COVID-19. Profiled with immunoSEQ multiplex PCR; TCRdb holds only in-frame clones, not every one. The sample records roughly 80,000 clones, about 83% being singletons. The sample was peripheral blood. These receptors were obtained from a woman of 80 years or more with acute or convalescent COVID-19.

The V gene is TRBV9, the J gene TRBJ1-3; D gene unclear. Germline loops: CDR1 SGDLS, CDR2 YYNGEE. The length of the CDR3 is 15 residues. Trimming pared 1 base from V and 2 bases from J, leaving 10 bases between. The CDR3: CASSVTGMTGNTIYF. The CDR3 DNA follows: TGTGCCAGCAGCGTAACGGGTATGACTGGAAACACCATATATTTT.

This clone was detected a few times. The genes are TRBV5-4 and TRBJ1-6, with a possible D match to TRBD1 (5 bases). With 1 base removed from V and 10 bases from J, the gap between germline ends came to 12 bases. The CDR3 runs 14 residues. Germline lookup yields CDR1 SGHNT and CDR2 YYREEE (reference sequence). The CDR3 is CASSLYGGNSPLHF. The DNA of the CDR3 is TGTGCCAGCAGCTTGTATGGGGGGAACTCACCCCTCCACTTT. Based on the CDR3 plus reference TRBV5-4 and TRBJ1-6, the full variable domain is ETGVTQSPTHLIKTRGQQVTLRCSSQSGHNTVSWYQQALGQGPQFIFQYYREEENGRGNFPPRFSGLQFPNYSSELNVNALELDDSALYLCASSLYGGNSPLHFGNGTRLTVT.

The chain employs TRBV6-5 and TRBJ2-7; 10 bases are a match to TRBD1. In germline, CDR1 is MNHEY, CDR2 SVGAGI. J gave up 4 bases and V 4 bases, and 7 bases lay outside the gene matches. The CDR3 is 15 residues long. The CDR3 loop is CASSSPGQGRYEQYF. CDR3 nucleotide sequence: TGTGCCAGCAGTTCCCCGGGACAGGGGAGGTACGAGCAGTACTTC.

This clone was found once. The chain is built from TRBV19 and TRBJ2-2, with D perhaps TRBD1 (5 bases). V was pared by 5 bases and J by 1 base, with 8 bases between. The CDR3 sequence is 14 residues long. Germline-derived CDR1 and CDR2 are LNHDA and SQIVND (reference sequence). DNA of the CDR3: TGTGCCAGTAGTGAACAGGTGAACACCGGGGAGCTGTTTTTT. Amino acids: CASSEQVNTGELFF.

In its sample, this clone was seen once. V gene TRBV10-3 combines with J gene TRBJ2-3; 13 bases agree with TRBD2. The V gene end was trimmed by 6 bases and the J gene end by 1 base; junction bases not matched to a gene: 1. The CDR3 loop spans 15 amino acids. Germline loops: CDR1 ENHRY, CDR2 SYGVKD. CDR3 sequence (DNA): TGTGCCATCAGAGGACTAGCGGGGGGCACAGATACGCAGTATTTT. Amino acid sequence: CAIRGLAGGTDTQYF.

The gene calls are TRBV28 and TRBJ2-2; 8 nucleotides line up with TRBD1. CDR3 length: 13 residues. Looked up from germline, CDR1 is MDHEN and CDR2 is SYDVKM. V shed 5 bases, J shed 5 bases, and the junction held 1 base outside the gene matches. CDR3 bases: TGTGCCAGCAGTCAGGGGGCAACCGGGGAGCTGTTTTTT. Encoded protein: CASSQGATGELFF.

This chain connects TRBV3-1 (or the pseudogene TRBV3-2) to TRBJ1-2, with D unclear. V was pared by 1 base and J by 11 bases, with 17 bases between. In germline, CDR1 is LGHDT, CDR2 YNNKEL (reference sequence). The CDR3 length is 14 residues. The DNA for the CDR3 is TGTGCCAGCAGCCAAGTGGGCACGGAACTAGGGTACACCTTC. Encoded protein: CASSQVGTELGYTF.

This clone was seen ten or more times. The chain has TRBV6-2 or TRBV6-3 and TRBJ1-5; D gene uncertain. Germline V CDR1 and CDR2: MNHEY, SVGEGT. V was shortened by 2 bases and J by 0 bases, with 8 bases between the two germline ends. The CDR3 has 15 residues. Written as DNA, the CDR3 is TGTGCCAGCAGTTACGGAGTTTATAGCAATCAGCCCCAGCATTTT. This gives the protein CASSYGVYSNQPQHF.

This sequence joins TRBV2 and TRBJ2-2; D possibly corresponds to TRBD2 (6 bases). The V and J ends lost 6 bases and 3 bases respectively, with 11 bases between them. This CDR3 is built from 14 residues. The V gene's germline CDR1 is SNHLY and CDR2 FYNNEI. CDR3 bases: TGTGCCAGCAGCGGGAGCGTTGACACCGGGGAGCTGTTTTTT. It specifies CASSGSVDTGELFF.

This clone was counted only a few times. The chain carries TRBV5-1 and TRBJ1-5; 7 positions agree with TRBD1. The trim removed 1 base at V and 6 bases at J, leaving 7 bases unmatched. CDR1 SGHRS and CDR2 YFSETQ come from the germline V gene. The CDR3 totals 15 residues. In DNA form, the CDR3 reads TGCGCCAGCAGCTTGTGGGACAGTTCCAGTCAGCCCCAGCATTTT. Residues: CASSLWDSSSQPQHF.

CDR3 bases: TGTGCCAGCAGGAAAGGAGGGACTGAAGCTTTCTTT. It codes for CASRKGGTEAFF. V and J are TRBV7-2 and TRBJ1-1; no definite D call. There are 12 residues in the CDR3. CDR1 and CDR2 (germline): SGHTA, FQGNSA. Trimming took off 6 bases at V and 5 bases at J, with 10 bases between the two ends.

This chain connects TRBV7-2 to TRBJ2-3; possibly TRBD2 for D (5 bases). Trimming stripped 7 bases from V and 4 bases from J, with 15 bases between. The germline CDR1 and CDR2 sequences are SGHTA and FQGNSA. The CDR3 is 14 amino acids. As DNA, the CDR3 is TGTGCCAGCACTGGCGGGCCCTCCCCAGATACGCAGTATTTT. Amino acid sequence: CASTGGPSPDTQYF.

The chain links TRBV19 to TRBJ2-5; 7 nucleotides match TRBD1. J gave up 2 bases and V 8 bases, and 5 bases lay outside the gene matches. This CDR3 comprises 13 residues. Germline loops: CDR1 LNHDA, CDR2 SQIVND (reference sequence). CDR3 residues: CASGRQGQETQYF. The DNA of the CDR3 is TGTGCCAGTGGCCGACAGGGTCAAGAGACCCAGTACTTC.

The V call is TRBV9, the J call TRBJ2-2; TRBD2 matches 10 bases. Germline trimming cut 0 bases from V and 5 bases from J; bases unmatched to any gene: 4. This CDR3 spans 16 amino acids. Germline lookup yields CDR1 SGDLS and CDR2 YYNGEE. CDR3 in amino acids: CASSVGLAGGTGELFF. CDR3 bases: TGTGCCAGCAGCGTAGGACTAGCGGGCGGGACCGGGGAGCTGTTTTTT.

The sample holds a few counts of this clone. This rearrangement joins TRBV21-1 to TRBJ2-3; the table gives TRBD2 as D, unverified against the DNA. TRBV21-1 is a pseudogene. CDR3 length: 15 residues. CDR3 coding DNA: TGTGCCAGCCGGGGGAAAGGCGGGAAGACAGATACGCAGTATTTT. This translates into CASRGKGGKTDTQYF.

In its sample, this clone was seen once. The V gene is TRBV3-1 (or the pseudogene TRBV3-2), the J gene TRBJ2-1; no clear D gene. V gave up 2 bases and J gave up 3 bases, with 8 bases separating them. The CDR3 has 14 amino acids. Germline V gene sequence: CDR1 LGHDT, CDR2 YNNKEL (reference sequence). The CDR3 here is CASSQPPSYNEQFF. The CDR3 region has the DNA TGTGCCAGCAGCCAACCCCCCAGCTACAATGAGCAGTTCTTC.

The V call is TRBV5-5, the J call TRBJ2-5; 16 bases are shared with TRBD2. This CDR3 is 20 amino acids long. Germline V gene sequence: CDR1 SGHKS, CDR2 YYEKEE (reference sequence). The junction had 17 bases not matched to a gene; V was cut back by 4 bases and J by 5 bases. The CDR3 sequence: CASSHPYTGTSGRAVETQYF. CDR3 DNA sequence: TGTGCCAGCAGCCATCCCTACACCGGGACTAGCGGGAGGGCCGTTGAGACCCAGTACTTC.

CDR3 in amino acids: CASSQFYRGGTGELFF. The CDR3 DNA is TGTGCCAGCAGCCAATTCTACAGGGGCGGAACCGGGGAGCTGTTTTTT. V is TRBV14 and J is TRBJ2-2, with TRBD1 matching over 7 bases. The V segment lost 2 bases and the J segment 5 bases; nucleotides outside the gene matches: 8. The V gene's germline CDR1 is SGHDN and CDR2 FVKESK. This CDR3 has 16 amino acids.

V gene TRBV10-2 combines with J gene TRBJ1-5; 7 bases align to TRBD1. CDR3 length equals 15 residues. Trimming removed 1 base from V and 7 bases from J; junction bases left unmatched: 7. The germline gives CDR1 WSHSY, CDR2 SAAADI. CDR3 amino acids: CASSEWRQGGQPQHF. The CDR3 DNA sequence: TGCGCCAGCAGTGAGTGGAGACAGGGCGGACAGCCCCAGCATTTT.

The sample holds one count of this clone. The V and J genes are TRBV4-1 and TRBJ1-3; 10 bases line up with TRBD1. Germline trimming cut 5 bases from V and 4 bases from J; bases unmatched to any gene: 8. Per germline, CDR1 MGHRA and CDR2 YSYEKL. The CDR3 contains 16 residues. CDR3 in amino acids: CASSTRDRGIGNTIYF. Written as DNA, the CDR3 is TGCGCCAGCAGCACCCGGGACAGGGGAATCGGAAACACCATATATTTT.

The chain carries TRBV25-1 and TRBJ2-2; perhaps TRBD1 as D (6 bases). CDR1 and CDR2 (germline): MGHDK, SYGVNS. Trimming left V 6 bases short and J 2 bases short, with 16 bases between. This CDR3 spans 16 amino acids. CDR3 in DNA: TGTGCCAGCAGCCAGGTGGGACACACAAACACCGGGGAGCTGTTTTTT. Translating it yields CASSQVGHTNTGELFF.